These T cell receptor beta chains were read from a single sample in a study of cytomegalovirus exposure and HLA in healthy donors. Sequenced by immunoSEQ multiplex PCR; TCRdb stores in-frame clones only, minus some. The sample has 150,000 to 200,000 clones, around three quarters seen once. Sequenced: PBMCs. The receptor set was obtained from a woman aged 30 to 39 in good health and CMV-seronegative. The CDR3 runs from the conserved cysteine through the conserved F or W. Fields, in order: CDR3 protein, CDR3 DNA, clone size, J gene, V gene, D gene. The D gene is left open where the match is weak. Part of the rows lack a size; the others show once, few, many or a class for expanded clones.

CDR3 protein: CASSLVGQGAMKDTEAFF; CDR3 DNA: TGCGCCAGCAGCTTGGTGGGACAGGGGGCGATGAAGGACACTGAAGCTTTCTTT; clone size: NA; J gene: TRBJ1-1; V gene: TRBV5-1; D gene: TRBD1
CDR3 protein: CASRRPGTGSNQPQHF; CDR3 DNA: TGCGCCAGCAGGCGTCCCGGGACAGGCAGCAATCAGCCCCAGCATTTT; clone size: NA; J gene: TRBJ1-5; V gene: TRBV4-1; D gene: TRBD1
CDR3 protein: CASTIDRGREKLFF; CDR3 DNA: TGTGCCAGCACCATAGACAGGGGACGGGAAAAACTGTTTTTT; clone size: NA; J gene: TRBJ1-4; V gene: TRBV28; D gene: TRBD1
CDR3 protein: CASSQGIGDEKLFF; CDR3 DNA: TGTGCCAGCAGCCAAGGCATCGGGGATGAAAAACTGTTTTTT; clone size: NA; J gene: TRBJ1-4; V gene: TRBV4-2; D gene: NA
CDR3 protein: CASSLKPDRTSRGTGELFF; CDR3 DNA: TGTGCCAGCAGCCTTAAGCCCGACAGGACGAGCAGGGGGACCGGGGAGCTGTTTTTT; clone size: NA; J gene: TRBJ2-2; V gene: TRBV4-2; D gene: TRBD1
CDR3 protein: CASSLGWTSGSYEQYF; CDR3 DNA: TGTGCCAGCAGCTTAGGATGGACTAGCGGGTCCTACGAGCAGTACTTC; clone size: NA; J gene: TRBJ2-7; V gene: TRBV7-9; D gene: TRBD2
CDR3 protein: CASSLVRLERHSGNTIYF; CDR3 DNA: TGTGCCAGCAGTTTAGTGCGTTTGGAGCGGCACTCTGGAAACACCATATATTTT; clone size: NA; J gene: TRBJ1-3; V gene: TRBV28; D gene: NA
CDR3 protein: CASSTELTGVGLSAVGYTF; CDR3 DNA: TGCGCCAGCAGCACCGAACTGACAGGGGTAGGTTTATCGGCGGTTGGCTACACCTTC; clone size: few; J gene: TRBJ1-2; V gene: TRBV5-1; D gene: TRBD1
CDR3 protein: CASSQGYTYEQYF; CDR3 DNA: TGTGCCAGCAGCCAGGGTTACACCTACGAGCAGTACTTC; clone size: NA; J gene: TRBJ2-7; V gene: TRBV6-6; D gene: NA
CDR3 protein: CASSEIHPGEAEKLFF; CDR3 DNA: TGTGCCAGCAGTGAAATTCATCCTGGGGAGGCTGAAAAACTGTTTTTT; clone size: NA; J gene: TRBJ1-4; V gene: TRBV6-1; D gene: NA
CDR3 protein: CASRPGQGFNQPQHF; CDR3 DNA: TGTGCCAGCAGACCAGGACAGGGGTTCAATCAGCCCCAGCATTTT; clone size: NA; J gene: TRBJ1-5; V gene: TRBV6-5; D gene: TRBD1
CDR3 protein: CASSSGTVNSPLHF; CDR3 DNA: TGTGCCAGCAGTTCCGGGACAGTCAATTCACCCCTCCACTTT; clone size: NA; J gene: TRBJ1-6; V gene: TRBV6-5; D gene: TRBD1
CDR3 protein: CASSLRTSGGRPTFKETQYF; CDR3 DNA: TGTGCTAGCAGCTTACGGACTAGCGGGGGGCGCCCCACCTTTAAAGAGACCCAGTACTTC; clone size: NA; J gene: TRBJ2-5; V gene: TRBV7-7; D gene: TRBD2
CDR3 protein: CSVAWRTGELFF; CDR3 DNA: TGCAGCGTTGCCTGGAGGACCGGGGAGCTGTTTTTT; clone size: NA; J gene: TRBJ2-2; V gene: TRBV29-1; D gene: NA
CDR3 protein: CASSPQAVAGELFF; CDR3 DNA: TGTGCCAGTAGTCCCCAGGCTGTTGCCGGGGAGCTGTTTTTT; clone size: once; J gene: TRBJ2-2; V gene: TRBV19; D gene: NA
CDR3 protein: CAWSMGGSSYEQYF; CDR3 DNA: TGTGCCTGGAGTATGGGGGGTAGCTCCTACGAGCAGTACTTC; clone size: NA; J gene: TRBJ2-7; V gene: TRBV30; D gene: NA
CDR3 protein: CASSDGQGATDTQYF; CDR3 DNA: TGTGCCAGCAGCGACGGACAGGGGGCCACAGATACGCAGTATTTT; clone size: NA; J gene: TRBJ2-3; V gene: TRBV7-3; D gene: TRBD1
CDR3 protein: CASSLWGSSYEQYF; CDR3 DNA: TGTGCCAGCAGTTTATGGGGCAGTTCCTACGAGCAGTACTTC; clone size: NA; J gene: TRBJ2-7; V gene: TRBV27; D gene: NA
CDR3 protein: CASSLDNYGYTF; CDR3 DNA: TGTGCCAGCAGTCTTGACAATTATGGCTACACCTTC; clone size: NA; J gene: TRBJ1-2; V gene: TRBV9; D gene: NA
CDR3 protein: CASSLRTSGRTTDTQYF; CDR3 DNA: TGTGCCAGCAGCTTGCGAACTAGCGGGAGGACCACAGATACGCAGTATTTT; clone size: NA; J gene: TRBJ2-3; V gene: TRBV5-6; D gene: TRBD2
CDR3 protein: CASSPTSGSYNEQFF; CDR3 DNA: TGTGCCAGCAGTCCGACTAGCGGCTCCTACAATGAGCAGTTCTTC; clone size: NA; J gene: TRBJ2-1; V gene: TRBV7-3; D gene: TRBD2
CDR3 protein: CASSTMRRARDEQFF; CDR3 DNA: TGTGCCAGCAGCACTATGCGGCGGGCGAGGGATGAGCAGTTCTTC; clone size: few; J gene: TRBJ2-1; V gene: TRBV28; D gene: NA
CDR3 protein: CSAVYTGLGRYEQFF; CDR3 DNA: TGCAGCGCAGTATATACGGGACTAGGGCGTTATGAGCAGTTCTTC; clone size: NA; J gene: TRBJ2-1; V gene: TRBV29-1; D gene: TRBD2
CDR3 protein: CASSLGAGTDSYEQYF; CDR3 DNA: TGTGCCAGCAGCTTGGGGGCCGGGACGGATAGTTACGAGCAGTACTTC; clone size: NA; J gene: TRBJ2-7; V gene: TRBV7-6; D gene: NA
CDR3 protein: CASSLIGDTEAFF; CDR3 DNA: TGTGCCAGCAGCCTGATCGGGGACACTGAAGCTTTCTTT; clone size: NA; J gene: TRBJ1-1; V gene: TRBV25-1; D gene: NA
CDR3 protein: CASSQDEQDTTNEKLFF; CDR3 DNA: TGTGCCAGCAGCCAAGATGAGCAGGACACAACTAATGAAAAACTGTTTTTT; clone size: NA; J gene: TRBJ1-4; V gene: TRBV4-2; D gene: NA
CDR3 protein: CATSRGSRTDNYEQHF; CDR3 DNA: TGTGCCACCAGCAGAGGCTCCAGGACTGATAACTACGAGCAGCACTTC; clone size: NA; J gene: TRBJ2-7; V gene: TRBV15; D gene: NA
CDR3 protein: CAIRSETAHTEAFF; CDR3 DNA: TGCGCCATCCGGAGCGAGACAGCCCACACTGAAGCTTTCTTT; clone size: NA; J gene: TRBJ1-1; V gene: TRBV10-2; D gene: NA
CDR3 protein: CASSPWTGGATEAFF; CDR3 DNA: TGTGCCAGCAGCCCATGGACAGGGGGGGCCACTGAAGCTTTCTTT; clone size: once; J gene: TRBJ1-1; V gene: TRBV7-8; D gene: TRBD1
CDR3 protein: CASSLTGGKNIQYF; CDR3 DNA: TGCGCCAGCAGCCTCACAGGGGGAAAAAACATTCAGTACTTC; clone size: NA; J gene: TRBJ2-4; V gene: TRBV4-1; D gene: TRBD1
CDR3 protein: CASSFRRGWIPEAFF; CDR3 DNA: TGTGCCAGCAGTTTTCGCAGGGGGTGGATTCCTGAAGCTTTCTTT; clone size: NA; J gene: TRBJ1-1; V gene: TRBV28; D gene: TRBD1
CDR3 protein: CASSLKQVGTEAFF; CDR3 DNA: TGTGCCAGCAGCTTGAAACAGGTTGGGACTGAAGCTTTCTTT; clone size: NA; J gene: TRBJ1-1; V gene: TRBV5-4; D gene: NA
CDR3 protein: CASSYSFQGMGEKLFF; CDR3 DNA: TGTGCCAGCAGTTACTCTTTCCAGGGTATGGGTGAAAAACTGTTTTTT; clone size: NA; J gene: TRBJ1-4; V gene: TRBV6-5; D gene: NA
CDR3 protein: CASSLSPGHVGYTF; CDR3 DNA: TGTGCCAGCAGTTTATCCCCAGGGCATGTGGGCTACACCTTC; clone size: NA; J gene: TRBJ1-2; V gene: TRBV27; D gene: NA
CDR3 protein: CASSPVRGVVYEQYF; CDR3 DNA: TGTGCCAGCAGCCCCGTGCGCGGAGTGGTCTACGAGCAGTACTTC; clone size: few; J gene: TRBJ2-7; V gene: TRBV11-2; D gene: NA
CDR3 protein: CASSARLAGYNEQFF; CDR3 DNA: TGTGCCAGCAGCGCCAGACTAGCGGGATACAATGAGCAGTTCTTC; clone size: NA; J gene: TRBJ2-1; V gene: TRBV9; D gene: TRBD2
CDR3 protein: CASSHETYEQYF; CDR3 DNA: TGTGCCAGCAGCCACGAGACCTACGAGCAGTACTTC; clone size: once; J gene: TRBJ2-7; V gene: TRBV5-5; D gene: NA
CDR3 protein: CASSEDVGELFF; CDR3 DNA: TGTGCCAGCAGTGAAGATGTTGGAGAACTGTTTTTT; clone size: NA; J gene: TRBJ1-4; V gene: TRBV2; D gene: NA
CDR3 protein: CAWTRIGNTIYF; CDR3 DNA: TGTGCCTGGACGCGGATTGGAAACACCATATATTTT; clone size: NA; J gene: TRBJ1-3; V gene: TRBV30; D gene: NA
CDR3 protein: CASSPTGGRNTEAFF; CDR3 DNA: TGTGCCAGCAGCCCTACAGGGGGCCGAAACACTGAAGCTTTCTTT; clone size: few; J gene: TRBJ1-1; V gene: TRBV5-4; D gene: TRBD1
CDR3 protein: CASRDQRGAVTDTQYF; CDR3 DNA: TGTGCCAGCAGGGATCAGCGGGGCGCTGTCACAGATACGCAGTATTTT; clone size: NA; J gene: TRBJ2-3; V gene: TRBV6-4; D gene: TRBD2
CDR3 protein: CASSWAGESPYEQYF; CDR3 DNA: TGTGCCAGCAGCTGGGCCGGGGAAAGCCCCTACGAGCAGTACTTC; clone size: NA; J gene: TRBJ2-7; V gene: TRBV5-5; D gene: NA
CDR3 protein: CASSGGQINSYEQYF; CDR3 DNA: TGTGCCAGCAGTGGAGGACAGATTAATTCCTACGAGCAGTACTTC; clone size: once; J gene: TRBJ2-7; V gene: TRBV2; D gene: NA
CDR3 protein: CATTGLATGELFF; CDR3 DNA: TGTGCCACCACAGGGTTAGCCACCGGGGAGCTGTTTTTT; clone size: few; J gene: TRBJ2-2; V gene: TRBV27; D gene: NA
CDR3 protein: CAWKRGQGYGANVLTF; CDR3 DNA: TGTGCCTGGAAAAGGGGACAGGGGTATGGGGCCAACGTCCTGACTTTC; clone size: NA; J gene: TRBJ2-6; V gene: TRBV30; D gene: TRBD1
CDR3 protein: CASRNRVAETQYF; CDR3 DNA: TGTGCCAGTAGAAACAGGGTAGCGGAGACCCAGTACTTC; clone size: few; J gene: TRBJ2-5; V gene: TRBV19; D gene: NA
CDR3 protein: CASSFSAGAQETQYF; CDR3 DNA: TGCGCCAGCAGCTTCAGCGCGGGAGCACAAGAGACCCAGTACTTC; clone size: few; J gene: TRBJ2-5; V gene: TRBV5-1; D gene: TRBD2
CDR3 protein: CASSLITGQVYGYTF; CDR3 DNA: TGTGCCAGCAGCTTGATAACCGGACAGGTTTATGGCTACACCTTC; clone size: NA; J gene: TRBJ1-2; V gene: TRBV5-6; D gene: TRBD1
CDR3 protein: CATSTFDHGGYGYTF; CDR3 DNA: TGTGCCACCAGCACTTTTGACCACGGCGGCTATGGCTACACCTTC; clone size: NA; J gene: TRBJ1-2; V gene: TRBV15; D gene: NA
CDR3 protein: CASSGSTGSLAYEQFF; CDR3 DNA: TGTGCCAGCAGTGGCTCGACAGGAAGCCTAGCCTATGAGCAGTTCTTC; clone size: NA; J gene: TRBJ2-1; V gene: TRBV6-1; D gene: NA
CDR3 protein: CASSFTGQGNYGYTF; CDR3 DNA: TGTGCCAGCAGCTTTACAGGACAGGGGAACTATGGCTACACCTTC; clone size: NA; J gene: TRBJ1-2; V gene: TRBV7-2; D gene: TRBD1